This T cell receptor beta chain was documented in a study of cytomegalovirus exposure and HLA in healthy donors. Turning to this clone: Its antigen is undetermined.

Germline CDR1 MNHEY, CDR2 SMNVEV (reference sequence). Trimming removed 4 bases from V and 1 base from J; junction bases left unmatched: 2. The length of the CDR3 is 16 residues. General study findings and limits: The study had only CMV serostatus as immune exposure information.

PCR involved 60 Vbeta and 13 Jbeta primers. Clones were read by immunoSEQ multiplex PCR, and TCRdb kept only the in-frame ones, dropping some. The sample records 180,000 or so clones, 82% being singletons. What was sequenced was PBMCs. The sequence derives from a male donor in good health and CMV-seronegative. J is TRBJ2-7 and V is TRBV27; 15 positions agree with TRBD2. CDR3 residues: CASSSGLAGGSYEQYF. The DNA of the CDR3 is TGTGCCAGCAGTTCGGGACTAGCGGGAGGATCCTACGAGCAGTACTTC.